This TCR beta chain was sequenced during a study of T cells after posttransplantation cyclophosphamide. TCRdb keeps only in-frame clones here, not all; method: immunoSEQ multiplex PCR. This table has tens of thousands of clones, about 90% appearing once. The clonotype originates from a woman between 50 and 59 years old in good health and a related stem cell transplant donor. The sequenced sample was PBMCs.

The CDR3: CASSQDTGGNTEAFF. The CDR3 coding sequence is TGTGCCAGCAGCCAAGATACAGGGGGCAACACTGAAGCTTTCTTT. The rearrangement uses TRBV7-9 and TRBJ1-1, with 9 bases matching TRBD1. After removal of 5 bases from V and 2 bases from J, the junction contained 6 bases not matched to a gene. Germline lookup yields CDR1 SEHNR and CDR2 FQNEAQ (reference sequence). The CDR3 length is 15 residues. Combining the CDR3 with reference TRBV7-9 and TRBJ1-1 gives the whole variable domain DTGVSQNPRHKITKRGQNVTFRCDPISEHNRLYWYRQTLGQGPEFLTYFQNEAQLEKSRLLSDRFSAERPKGSFSTLEIQRTEQGDSAMYLCASSQDTGGNTEAFFGQGTRLTVV.